The clone carrying this T cell receptor beta chain counts as medium-sized. What it binds is unknown. Trimming took 0 bases from V and 1 from J, leaving 6 bases between them. The CDR3 runs to 15 residues. Germline CDR1 reads MRHNA; CDR2 reads SNTAGT. The sample belongs to a study of T cell repertoires in aging, cancer and after chemotherapy. Study overall: Donors were grouped into six age bands spanning 30 or younger through 70 or older.

A mixed TRB-A/B primer pool amplified rearranged TRB by multiplex touch-down PCR. TCRdb re-called the multiplex PCR reads with MiXCR, one entry per CDR3 protein. The sample has about 13,000 distinct CDR3 sequences; 25% to 30% are singletons. Study-level results: In healthy donors, age-related TCR diversity loss mainly reflected lost richness.

Amplification of TCR beta used genomic DNA extracted from peripheral blood. This sequence originates from a human donor with a blood cancer. The sequenced sample was blood. The chain joins TRBV6-4 to TRBJ2-2, with TRBD2 as a possible D gene (6 bases). CDR3 nucleotide sequence: TGTGCCAGCAGTGACTCAGCGGGGAACACCGGGGAGCTGTTTTTT. It specifies CASSDSAGNTGELFF.